Listed here are 7 T cell receptor beta chains from one sample, sequenced in a study of OX40 agonist ivuxolimab in advanced cancers. TCRdb's table, derived via immunoSEQ multiplex PCR, lists solely in-frame clones and lacks some. The sample lists approximately 17,000 clones, about 83% seen once, with about two thirds in the top ten. The sequencing here drew on CD4+ or CD8+ T cells sorted from blood, taken in a trial of the OX40 agonist ivuxolimab. Every receptor here comes from an adult with an advanced solid tumor such as melanoma, head and neck, liver or kidney cancer.

The chain uses TRBV13 and TRBJ2-2; D is possibly TRBD2 (5 bases). V lost 6 bases and J lost 4, with 12 bases in between. CDR1 and CDR2 from the germline V gene are PRHDT and FYEKMQ (reference sequence). This CDR3 is 14 amino acids long. CDR3 in DNA: TGTGCCAGCAGGGCCCGGGGTAGCACCGGGGAGCTGTTTTTT. As protein: CASRARGSTGELFF.

This clone came up a few times. The chain joins TRBV7-3 to TRBJ1-1; the match to TRBD1 covers 10 bases. CDR3 length: 17 amino acids. Germline values: CDR1 SGHTA, CDR2 FQGTGA. The V and J ends lost 5 bases and 4 bases, in that order; junction bases with no gene match: 13. CDR3 region: CASSPYARDRGSTEAFF. DNA for the CDR3: TGTGCCAGCAGCCCATACGCGAGGGACAGGGGTTCCACTGAAGCTTTCTTT.

DNA for the CDR3: TGTGCCAGCAGCTTGACAGGGCGGTACGAGCAGTACTTC. It specifies CASSLTGRYEQYF. The rearrangement joins TRBV7-9 to TRBJ2-7; 7 nucleotides agree with TRBD1. V was pared by 3 bases and J by 4 bases, with 3 bases of the junction left unmatched. Per the germline V gene, CDR1 is SEHNR and CDR2 is FQNEAQ (reference sequence). This CDR3 has 13 amino acids.

V and J are TRBV10-2 and TRBJ2-2; D is perhaps TRBD1 (6 bases). This CDR3 region has 16 residues. Deletions cut 10 bases from V and 5 bases from J, with 23 bases between. CDR1 is WSHSY and CDR2 is SAAADI in the germline V gene. The CDR3 coding sequence is TGCGCCACCTCACAGATGGGCCCGCAGGGGACCGGGGAGCTGTTTTTT. Protein sequence: CATSQMGPQGTGELFF.

The CDR3 DNA reads as TGTGCCAGCAGTTTGACAGCGGTCCATGAAAAACTGTTTTTT. Its translation is CASSLTAVHEKLFF. The chain is built from TRBV27 and TRBJ1-4; weak D call: TRBD1 (5 bases). The germline CDR1 and CDR2 sequences are MNHEY and SMNVEV (reference sequence). Trimming pared 3 bases from V and 6 bases from J, leaving 11 bases between. CDR3 length equals 14 residues.

This chain links TRBV5-5 with TRBJ2-2, with D unresolved. V gave up 1 base and J gave up 10 bases, with 8 bases separating them. The CDR3 length is 12 residues. Germline CDR1 reads SGHKS; CDR2 reads YYEKEE (reference sequence). CDR3 region: CASSLLDPELFF. CDR3 DNA: TGTGCCAGCAGCTTGCTGGACCCGGAGCTGTTTTTT.

The chain combines TRBV13 with TRBJ2-5, with 7 bases aligning to TRBD1. The CDR3 is 13 amino acids. CDR1 and CDR2 from the germline V gene are PRHDT and FYEKMQ (reference sequence). The V gene end was trimmed by 5 bases and the J gene end by 5 bases; junction bases not matched to a gene: 5. The CDR3 here is CASSLQGEETQYF. Written as DNA, the CDR3 is TGTGCCAGCAGCCTCCAGGGGGAGGAGACCCAGTACTTC.